The present TCR beta chain was sequenced within a study of T cells in Graves' hyperthyroidism and ophthalmopathy. This clonotype was recorded at least ten times. The V end lost 10 bases, the J end lost 5 bases, and 15 bases lay between the germline ends. There are 13 residues in the CDR3. Using RNA transcripts as the source, TCR beta CDR3 regions were amplified. The HTBI primer set served for first-round RT-PCR of the TCR CDR3. TCRdb re-analysed the multiplex PCR reads in MiXCR, keeping a single row per CDR3 protein. The sample shows 460,000 or so distinct CDR3 sequences, around an eighth of them seen only once.

The sequenced sample was blood. The chain is built from TRBV12-3 or TRBV12-4 and TRBJ1-5; TRBD1 might be the D (6 bases). The clonotype originates from a woman under 30 with Graves' hyperthyroidism. The DNA of the CDR3 is TGTGCCACCTCGGGTGGGGGGCATCAGCCCCAGCATTTT. Protein product: CATSGGGHQPQHF.